Given below is one T cell receptor (beta chain) in context. The PCR made use of 60 Vbeta and 13 Jbeta primers. The table came from immunoSEQ multiplex PCR; TCRdb's copy has only in-frame clones and leaves some out. The data show some 170,000 clones, around 80% seen once. Donors were nominally healthy when sampled, though unrecorded immune exposures were likely. Germline V gene sequence: CDR1 SEHNR, CDR2 FQNEAQ (reference sequence). Between the trimmed V and J ends, which lost 5 bases and 2 bases, there was a span of 14 bases. This CDR3 contains 15 residues. The data were obtained in a study of cytomegalovirus exposure and HLA in healthy donors.

The chain recombines TRBV7-9 with TRBJ2-3; D not certain. Sequencing was carried out using PBMCs. This TCR was sampled from a man in his forties in good health and CMV-seronegative. The CDR3 coding sequence is TGTGCCAGCAGCCTTGACTTTGACCCCACAGATACGCAGTATTTT. Encoded protein: CASSLDFDPTDTQYF.